This T cell receptor (beta chain) is drawn from a study of identical twins. TCRdb itself ran the 5' RACE reads through MiXCR, one entry per CDR3 protein. The sample includes about 250,000 distinct CDR3 sequences, around 8% of them seen just once. This clonotype was seen repeatedly, ten times or more. CDR1 is SGHTA, CDR2 FQGTGA, per germline. This CDR3 region has 14 residues. The V end was cut by 1 base, the J end by 5 bases, with 11 bases between. This same sample was also part of a study on yellow fever vaccine responses in identical twins.

This sequence originates from a woman aged 18-35 years in good health. The V call is TRBV7-3, the J call TRBJ2-5; no reliable D call. Material for sequencing was CD8+ T cells sorted from blood. The CDR3 DNA reads TGTGCCAGCAGCTTAAATGGTATCGCGGAGACCCAGTACTTC. Translating it yields CASSLNGIAETQYF.